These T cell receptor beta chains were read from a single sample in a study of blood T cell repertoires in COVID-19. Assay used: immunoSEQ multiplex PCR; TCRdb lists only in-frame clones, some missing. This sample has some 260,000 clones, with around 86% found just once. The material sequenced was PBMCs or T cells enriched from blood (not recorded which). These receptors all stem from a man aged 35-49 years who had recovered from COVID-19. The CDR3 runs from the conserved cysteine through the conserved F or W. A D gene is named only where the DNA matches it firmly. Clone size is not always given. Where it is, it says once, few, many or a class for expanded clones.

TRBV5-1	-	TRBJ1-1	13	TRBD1	CASLRQGGTEAFF	TGCGCCAGCCTCAGACAGGGAGGCACTGAAGCTTTCTTT
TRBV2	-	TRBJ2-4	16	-	CASSELRGAAKNIQYF	TGTGCCAGCAGTGAACTCCGGGGGGCGGCCAAAAACATTCAGTACTTC
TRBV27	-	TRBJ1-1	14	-	CASSLWGRNTEAFF	TGTGCCAGCAGTTTATGGGGCAGGAACACTGAAGCTTTCTTT
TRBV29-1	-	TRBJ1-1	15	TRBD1	CSVEGTGGRNTEAFF	TGCAGCGTTGAAGGGACAGGGGGCAGGAACACTGAAGCTTTCTTT
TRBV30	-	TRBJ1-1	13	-	CAWRKGSNTEAFF	TGTGCCTGGAGAAAGGGGTCGAACACTGAAGCTTTCTTT
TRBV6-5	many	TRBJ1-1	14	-	CASGISGVNTEAFF	TGTGCCAGTGGGATTTCAGGGGTGAACACTGAAGCTTTCTTT
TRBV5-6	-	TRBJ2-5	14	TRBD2	CASSLGSGTETQYF	TGTGCCAGCAGCTTAGGTAGCGGGACTGAGACCCAGTACTTC
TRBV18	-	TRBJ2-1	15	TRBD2	CASSPSGGAYNEQFF	TGTGCCAGCTCACCTAGCGGGGGGGCCTACAATGAGCAGTTCTTC
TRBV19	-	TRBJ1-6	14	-	CASSMTGDYSPLHF	TGTGCCAGTAGTATGACGGGGGATTATTCACCCCTCCACTTT
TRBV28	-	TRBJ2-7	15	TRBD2	CASSRTSGSSYEQYF	TGTGCCAGCAGCCGTACTAGCGGGAGTTCCTACGAGCAGTACTTC